A selection of T cell receptor beta chains follows, all from one sample in a study of blood T cell repertoires in COVID-19. The protocol was immunoSEQ multiplex PCR, while the TCRdb copy is restricted to in-frame clones and leaves out a portion. The top ten hold around 1.1% of the sample, which has about 300,000 clones, about 93% seen once. Sequencing was done on a sample of PBMCs or T cells enriched from blood (not recorded which). All receptors derive from a woman in her twenties or thirties who had recovered from COVID-19. The CDR3 runs from the conserved cysteine through the conserved F or W. Each record gives: CDR3 protein, CDR3 DNA, CDR3 length, J gene, V gene, D gene, clone size. The D gene is left open where the match is weak. Rows may omit the clone size; those that give it use once, few, many or a size class.

CAWAGQMNTEAFF TGTGCCTGGGCAGGACAGATGAACACTGAAGCTTTCTTT 13 TRBJ1-1 TRBV30 . .
CASRQGQGDAQPQHF TGCGCCAGCAGACAGGGACAGGGGGATGCTCAGCCCCAGCATTTT 15 TRBJ1-5 TRBV10-2 TRBD1 .
CASSLNRLELLYF TGTGCCAGCAGTTTAAACAGGTTAGAACTGCTGTACTTC 13 TRBJ2-7 TRBV27 . few
CASSVEGLALTGELFF TGTGCCAGCAGCGTAGAGGGACTAGCTTTAACCGGGGAGCTGTTTTTT 16 TRBJ2-2 TRBV9 TRBD2 .
CASSPRGGETQYF TGTGCCAGCTCACCCCGGGGGGGAGAGACCCAGTACTTC 13 TRBJ2-5 TRBV18 TRBD2 .
CASTGDRDADTQYF TGTGCCAGCACCGGGGACAGGGACGCAGATACGCAGTATTTT 14 TRBJ2-3 TRBV7-9 TRBD1 .
CASSPGLAGQGETQYF TGTGCCAGCAGCCCGGGACTAGCGGGACAGGGGGAGACCCAGTACTTC 16 TRBJ2-5 TRBV3-1/TRBV3-2 TRBD2 .
CAISKDRASGELFF TGTGCCATCAGTAAGGACAGGGCTTCCGGGGAGCTGTTTTTT 14 TRBJ2-2 TRBV10-3 TRBD1 .
CASSVSLAGGNTGELFF TGTGCCAGCAGCGTATCGCTAGCGGGAGGGAACACCGGGGAGCTGTTTTTT 17 TRBJ2-2 TRBV9 TRBD2 .
CASREQGANYGYTF TGTGCCAGCAGGGAACAGGGGGCTAACTATGGCTACACCTTC 14 TRBJ1-2 TRBV7-9 TRBD1 .
CASSLGVQATQGEQFF TGTGCCAGCAGCTTAGGTGTACAGGCCACCCAGGGGGAGCAGTTCTTC 16 TRBJ2-1 TRBV7-2 . .
CASRNSGGAYNEQFF TGTGCCAGCAGAAATAGCGGGGGGGCCTACAATGAGCAGTTCTTC 15 TRBJ2-1 TRBV28 TRBD2 .
CAWSVRDRGNSPLHF TGTGCCTGGAGTGTACGGGACAGGGGTAATTCACCCCTCCACTTT 15 TRBJ1-6 TRBV30 TRBD1 .
CASSILLQQASNQPQHF TGTGCCAGTAGTATCCTACTCCAACAGGCCAGCAATCAGCCCCAGCATTTT 17 TRBJ1-5 TRBV19 . .
CSVAFQGARYEQYF TGCAGCGTCGCCTTCCAGGGGGCGAGGTACGAGCAGTACTTC 14 TRBJ2-7 TRBV29-1 TRBD1 .
CASSQERLKGTEAFF TGCGCCAGCAGCCAAGAAAGGCTCAAGGGGACTGAAGCTTTCTTT 15 TRBJ1-1 TRBV4-3 . .
CASAGAYEQYF TGTGCCAGTGCGGGAGCCTACGAGCAGTACTTC 11 TRBJ2-7 TRBV19 TRBD2 .
CASSLSGREHNEQFF TGTGCCAGCAGCCTGAGCGGGAGAGAGCACAATGAGCAGTTCTTC 15 TRBJ2-1 TRBV4-2 TRBD2 .
CASSAGLGSYNEQFF TGTGCCAGCAGTGCGGGTCTAGGTTCCTACAATGAGCAGTTCTTC 15 TRBJ2-1 TRBV2 . .
CASSFPSGPTDTQYF TGTGCCAGTAGTTTCCCTAGCGGGCCCACAGATACGCAGTATTTT 15 TRBJ2-3 TRBV19 TRBD2 .
CASSLAGEGETQYF TGCGCCAGCAGCTTGGCAGGGGAAGGAGAGACCCAGTACTTC 14 TRBJ2-5 TRBV5-1 . .